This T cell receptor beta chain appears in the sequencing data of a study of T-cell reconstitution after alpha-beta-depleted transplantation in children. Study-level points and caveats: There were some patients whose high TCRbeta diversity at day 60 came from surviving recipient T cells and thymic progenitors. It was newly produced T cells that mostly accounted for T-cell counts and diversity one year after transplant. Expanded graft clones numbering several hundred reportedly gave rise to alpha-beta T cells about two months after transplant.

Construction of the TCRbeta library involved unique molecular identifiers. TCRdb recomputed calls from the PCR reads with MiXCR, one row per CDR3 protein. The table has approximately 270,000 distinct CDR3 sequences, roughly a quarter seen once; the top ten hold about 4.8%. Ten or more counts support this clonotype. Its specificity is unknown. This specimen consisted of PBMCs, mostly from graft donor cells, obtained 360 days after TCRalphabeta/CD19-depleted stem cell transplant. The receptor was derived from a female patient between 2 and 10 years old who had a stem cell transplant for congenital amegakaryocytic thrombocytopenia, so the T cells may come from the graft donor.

The CDR3 DNA reads as TGCAGTGCTCAAGAGCAAGGCTTTGCGGGAGCCTACAATGAGCAGTTCTTC. This encodes CSAQEQGFAGAYNEQFF. This chain uses TRBV20-1 with TRBJ2-1; 7 bases match TRBD2. CDR1 and CDR2 from the germline V gene are DFQATT and SNEGSKA (reference sequence). The CDR3 loop spans 17 amino acids. The V and J ends lost 5 bases and 2 bases, in that order; junction bases with no gene match: 15.